This T cell receptor beta chain was retrieved from a study of blood T cell repertoires in COVID-19. Patients from Seattle were sampled longitudinally, starting during active infection. Authors' analysis steps: Nucleated cell counts were estimated from reference gene primer amplification. Sequenced by immunoSEQ multiplex PCR; TCRdb stores in-frame clones only, minus some. V, J and clone size are those of that table, while D and trimming were read from the DNA. This table holds over 150,000 clones, approximately 85% found once. The germline V and J ends were trimmed by 4 bases and 5 bases, with 18 bases remaining between them. CDR3 length: 15 residues. Germline CDR1 and CDR2: SGDLS and YYNGEE.

The origin of this receptor is an older woman with COVID-19, enrolled during active disease. Sequenced material: peripheral blood. The rearrangement links TRBV9 to TRBJ2-5, with a possible D match to TRBD2 (5 bases). CDR3 protein: CASSYRGLAGETQYF. The CDR3 region has the DNA TGTGCCAGCAGCTACCGAGGGCTAGCTGGCGAGACCCAGTACTTC.